A single sample is the source of the 17 T cell receptor beta chains below, sequenced in a study of T cells in Graves' hyperthyroidism and ophthalmopathy. Researchers took RNA transcripts and amplified the TCR beta CDR3 regions from them. RT-PCR in the first round (using the HTBI primer set) targeted the TCR CDR3. TCRdb used MiXCR to reprocess the multiplex PCR reads, holding one entry per CDR3 protein. This table holds under 400,000 distinct CDR3 sequences, around a sixth found once. Sequencing input: blood. Receptors originate from a young man with Graves' hyperthyroidism.

This clonotype was seen repeatedly, ten times or more. The V call is TRBV28, the J call TRBJ2-7; D ambiguous. The V end was cut by 3 bases, the J end by 4 bases, with 10 bases between. Germline V gene sequence: CDR1 MDHEN, CDR2 SYDVKM. The CDR3 totals 13 residues. CDR3 residues: CASSFPGIYEQYF. The CDR3 DNA reads TGTGCCAGCAGTTTTCCCGGAATATACGAGCAGTACTTC.

This clonotype was seen ten or more times. The V call is TRBV5-5, the J call TRBJ2-7; 11 bases are shared with TRBD2. Germline CDR1 SGHKS, CDR2 YYEKEE (reference sequence). V shed 0 bases and J 2 bases; nucleotides not matched to a gene: 4. CDR3 length: 16 amino acids. The CDR3: CASSLDGTSGTYEQYF. DNA of the CDR3: TGTGCCAGCAGCTTGGACGGGACTAGCGGAACCTACGAGCAGTACTTC. Filled out from reference TRBV5-5 and TRBJ2-7, the complete variable domain reads DAGVTQSPTHLIKTRGQQVTLRCSPISGHKSVSWYQQVLGQGPQFIFQYYEKEERGRGNFPDRFSARQFPNYSSELNVNALLLGDSALYLCASSLDGTSGTYEQYFGPGTRLTVT.

The chain recombines TRBV15 with TRBJ1-2, with a weak D call TRBD1 (5 bases). Deletions cut 0 bases from V and 13 bases from J, with 21 bases between. Looked up from germline, CDR1 is LNHNV and CDR2 is YYDKDF (reference sequence). The CDR3 length is 15 residues. CDR3 amino acids: CATSRDWGKQTAVTF. CDR3 DNA sequence: TGTGCCACCAGCAGAGATTGGGGGAAACAGACGGCGGTCACCTTC.

The chain links TRBV29-1 to TRBJ2-3; 13 bases agree with TRBD2. Germline loops: CDR1 SQVTM, CDR2 ANQGSEA. The CDR3 runs to 17 residues. V was pared by 7 bases and J by 0 bases, with 10 bases of the junction left unmatched. The CDR3 region has the DNA TGCAGCGCTACCGGACTAGCGGGGGCAACTAGCACAGATACGCAGTATTTT. This encodes CSATGLAGATSTDTQYF.

This clonotype occurred many times. This sequence joins TRBV3-1 and TRBJ1-1, with 9 bases aligning to TRBD1. CDR3 size: 16 residues. Germline CDR1 is LGHDT and CDR2 is YNNKEL (reference sequence). After removal of 1 base from V and 4 bases from J, the junction contained 7 bases not matched to a gene. CDR3 sequence (DNA): TGTGCCAGCAGCCAAGGGACAGGGGTAGGAAGCACTGAAGCTTTCTTT. Translated: CASSQGTGVGSTEAFF.

The chain recombines TRBV6-4 with TRBJ2-3; 7 bases match TRBD2. V dropped 2 bases and J dropped 4; count of bases not matched to a gene: 6. Germline V gene data show CDR1 as MRHNA and CDR2 as SNTAGT. The CDR3 runs to 15 residues. The CDR3 DNA is TGTGCCAGCAGTGACAATGCGGGAGATCCAGATACGCAGTATTTT. Amino acids: CASSDNAGDPDTQYF.

This clonotype occurred many times. The CDR3 here is CAWGGQGNSPLHF. CDR3 bases: TGTGCCTGGGGGGGACAGGGGAATTCACCCCTCCACTTT. This rearrangement joins TRBV30 to TRBJ1-6, with 10 positions matching TRBD1. CDR3 length: 13 amino acids. V shed 5 bases, J shed 7 bases, and the junction held 2 bases outside the gene matches. Germline V gives CDR1 GTSNPN, CDR2 SVGIG (reference sequence).

This clonotype was counted many times. CDR3: CASSLDPGWQETQYF. CDR3 DNA sequence: TGTGCCAGCAGCTTAGATCCAGGGTGGCAAGAGACCCAGTACTTC. This chain uses TRBV7-9 with TRBJ2-5; tentatively, D is TRBD1 (5 bases). The CDR3 extends over 15 amino acids. V dropped 1 base and J dropped 2 bases, with 11 bases sitting between them. Germline V gene data show CDR1 as SEHNR and CDR2 as FQNEAQ (reference sequence).

This clonotype was detected many times. This rearrangement joins TRBV18 to TRBJ2-7, with 9 positions matching TRBD1. Trimming cost V 3 bases and J 5 bases; bases outside gene matches: 5. The CDR3 covers 14 residues. From germline, CDR1 is KGHSH and CDR2 LQKENI. CDR3 protein: CASSPGTGTDEQYF. The CDR3 nucleotides read TGTGCCAGCTCACCCGGGACAGGGACGGACGAGCAGTACTTC.

This clonotype was seen ten or more times. This chain's CDR3 is CASSESMGRGRNEQFF. The CDR3 nucleotides are TGTGCCAGCAGTGAGTCGATGGGTAGGGGCAGGAATGAGCAGTTCTTC. V gene TRBV6-1 combines with J gene TRBJ2-1; a possible D gene is TRBD1 (5 bases). The CDR3 length is 16 residues. Trimming removed 3 bases from V and 7 bases from J, with 19 bases in between. The germline gives CDR1 MNHNS, CDR2 SASEGT.

This clonotype was seen ten or more times. The chain links TRBV28 to TRBJ2-1, with a weak D call TRBD2 (6 bases). CDR3 length equals 11 residues. Germline CDR1 and CDR2: MDHEN and SYDVKM. CDR3 sequence reads: CATIAVNEQFF. CDR3 DNA: TGTGCAACAATAGCGGTCAATGAGCAGTTCTTC.

This clonotype was found many times. This chain links TRBV7-3 with TRBJ2-1; TRBD2 matches at 8 bases. This CDR3 is 15 amino acids long. Germline trimming cut 5 bases from V and 8 bases from J; bases unmatched to any gene: 11. Germline V gives CDR1 SGHTA, CDR2 FQGTGA. CDR3 region: CASSRERESDYEQFF. CDR3 in DNA: TGTGCCAGCAGCAGAGAGCGGGAGAGTGACTATGAGCAGTTCTTC.

This clonotype was detected many times. J is TRBJ1-1 and V is TRBV30; a possible D gene is TRBD1 (6 bases). CDR1 is GTSNPN, CDR2 SVGIG, per germline (reference sequence). V was clipped by 1 base and J by 3 bases, with 12 bases between them. CDR3 length: 14 amino acids. DNA for the CDR3: TGTGCCTGGAGTGCGAACAGGGATGACACTGAAGCTTTCTTT. It translates to CAWSANRDDTEAFF. Full variable domain (outside the CDR3, taken from reference TRBV30 and TRBJ1-1): SQTIHQWPATLVQPVGSPLSLECTVEGTSNPNLYWYRQAAGRGLQLLFYSVGIGQISSEVPQNLSASRPQDRQFILSSKKLLLSDSGFYLCAWSANRDDTEAFFGQGTRLTVV.

The chain joins TRBV5-4 to TRBJ1-1, with D possibly matching TRBD1 (5 bases). CDR3 length: 17 amino acids. Trimming shortened V by 4 bases and J by 0 bases, and 19 bases separated the two germline ends. CDR1 SGHNT and CDR2 YYREEE come from the germline V gene (reference sequence). The CDR3 reads CASSPQVGGGMNTEAFF. The CDR3 region has the DNA TGTGCCAGCAGCCCCCAGGTGGGGGGGGGAATGAACACTGAAGCTTTCTTT.

The chain joins TRBV20-1 to TRBJ2-7, with TRBD2 matching 7 bases. There are 15 residues in the CDR3. The germline V gene has CDR1 DFQATT and CDR2 SNEGSKA (reference sequence). V was pared by 3 bases and J by 6 bases, with 14 bases of the junction left unmatched. The CDR3 coding sequence is TGCAGTGCTAGTACGATTCGGGAGGCCTCTTCCGAGCAGTACTTC. Amino acids: CSASTIREASSEQYF.

This chain links TRBV10-3 with TRBJ1-4; D unclear. V dropped 0 bases and J dropped 0 bases, with 5 bases sitting between them. Germline CDR1 and CDR2: ENHRY and SYGVKD. There are 15 residues in the CDR3. The CDR3 region is CAISESGATNEKLFF. The CDR3 DNA sequence: TGTGCCATCAGTGAGTCAGGTGCAACTAATGAAAAACTGTTTTTT.

This clonotype has ten or more counts. V gene TRBV12-3 or TRBV12-4 combines with J gene TRBJ2-2, with a tentative D call TRBD1 (6 bases). The V end lost 6 bases, the J end lost 3 bases, and 17 bases lay between the germline ends. This CDR3 contains 16 residues. The chain's CDR3 is CASSGTGTIHTGELFF. CDR3 nucleotide sequence: TGTGCCAGCAGCGGCACCGGGACAATTCACACCGGGGAGCTGTTTTTT.